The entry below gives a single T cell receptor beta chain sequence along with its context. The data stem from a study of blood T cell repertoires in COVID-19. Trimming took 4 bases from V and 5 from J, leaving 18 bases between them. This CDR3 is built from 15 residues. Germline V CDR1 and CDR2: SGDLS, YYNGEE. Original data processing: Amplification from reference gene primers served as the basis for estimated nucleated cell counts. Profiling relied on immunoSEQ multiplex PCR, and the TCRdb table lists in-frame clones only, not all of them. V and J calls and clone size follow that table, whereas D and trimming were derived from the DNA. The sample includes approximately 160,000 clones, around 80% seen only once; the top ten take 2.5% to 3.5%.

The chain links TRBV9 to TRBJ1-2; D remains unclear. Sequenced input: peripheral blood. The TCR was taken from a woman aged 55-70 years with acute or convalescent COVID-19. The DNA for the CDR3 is TGTGCCAGCAGCATACAAACAGAGGGCCCTTATGGCTACACCTTC. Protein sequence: CASSIQTEGPYGYTF. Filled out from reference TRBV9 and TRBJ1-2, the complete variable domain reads DSGVTQTPKHLITATGQRVTLRCSPRSGDLSVYWYQQSLDQGLQFLIQYYNGEERAKGNILERFSAQQFPDLHSELNLSSLELGDSALYFCASSIQTEGPYGYTFGSGTRLTVV.